This T cell receptor beta chain came from a study of CD8 T cells in Susac syndrome. Trimming stripped 1 base from V and 1 base from J, with 10 bases between. There are 14 residues in the CDR3. Germline values: CDR1 GTSNPN, CDR2 SVGIG (reference sequence). A quantity of roughly 0.5 to 1 ug RNA underwent reverse transcription using random hexamers. TCRdb processed the immunoSEQ multiplex PCR reads anew with MiXCR; each CDR3 protein has one entry. The data show 100,000 to 150,000 distinct CDR3 sequences, with around 94% seen just once and 0.2% to 0.25% held by the top ten. V gene TRBV30 combines with J gene TRBJ1-2; perhaps TRBD1 as D (6 bases). The specimen sequenced was CD8+ T cells from PBMCs. The clonotype originates from a human donor with Susac syndrome. CDR3 bases: TGTGCCTGGAGTGGACAGGAGTTTAACTATGGCTACACCTTC. This translates into CAWSGQEFNYGYTF.